This T cell receptor (beta chain) originates from a study of T cells in women clearing cervical HPV infection. Across the study: Case blood was drawn when the lesion was first found; control blood after infection became undetectable. The study, taken as a whole, reports: Unknown T-cell numbers per sample may underlie the richness differences. CIN3+ cases had significantly higher TCR richness than controls; evenness did not differ.

V shed 1 base and J 0 bases; nucleotides not matched to a gene: 6. The CDR3 is 17 residues long. Germline-derived CDR1 and CDR2 are SGHVS and FNYEAQ. This table comes from immunoSEQ multiplex PCR, and its TCRdb copy is limited to in-frame clones, with some not included. This sample's clone table lists about 22,000 clones. As to this clone: Its antigen is undetermined. Read coverage stops 3 residues before the CDR3 terminus; the germline J gene supplies the remainder.

Sequenced material: blood buffy coat. This clonotype was sampled from a woman aged 18 to 75 with a cervical HPV16 infection that either progressed to CIN3+ or cleared (not recorded which). This rearrangement joins TRBV7-6 to TRBJ1-3; 7 nucleotides match TRBD1. The DNA read from the CDR3 is TGTGCCAGCAGCTTAGACTTTAGGGGGCTCTCTGGAAACACC. Its translation is CASSLDFRGLSGNT. The entire CDR3 is CASSLDFRGLSGNTIYF.